This T cell receptor beta chain was observed in a study of cytomegalovirus exposure and HLA in healthy donors. Use of 60 Vbeta and 13 Jbeta primers characterized the PCR. Libraries were prepared by immunoSEQ multiplex PCR; TCRdb keeps only in-frame clonotypes and omits some of them. The sample records 150,000 to 200,000 clones, 80% being singletons. V lost 5 bases to trimming and J lost 0 bases, with 11 bases between them. The V gene's germline CDR1 is SGHRS and CDR2 YFSETQ. The CDR3 has 15 amino acids. This clone came up a few times. The sample comprised PBMCs. This receptor was taken from a man between 35 and 55 years old in good health and CMV-seronegative. This chain joins TRBV5-1 and TRBJ2-2; perhaps TRBD1 as D (6 bases). The CDR3 DNA follows: TGCGCCAGCAGTCCGGACAGATCGAACACCGGGGAGCTGTTTTTT. This sequence encodes CASSPDRSNTGELFF.